This T cell receptor (beta chain) was profiled in a study of tumor-infiltrating lymphocytes in primary liver carcinoma. Study conclusions and caveats: Unsorted bulk samples meant CD4+ and CD8+ repertoires went uncompared.

Both blood RNA, taken from unsorted whole blood, and germline DNA were extracted. This clonotype was observed once. The antigen is unknown. A read error may produce the germline difference seen at one junction end. CDR1 and CDR2 (germline): SGHAT, FQNNGV. This CDR3 has 16 residues. TCR beta cDNA was reverse-transcribed from about 550 ng of total RNA. The reaction used a constant-region primer and ProtoScript II reverse transcriptase. ARM-PCR was slightly modified, and three nested multiplex PCR rounds with it gave rise to the TCR beta libraries. In the first two PCR rounds, TRBV1-TRBV30 forward primers were paired with a C-beta reverse primer, and each round lasted roughly 9 cycles. TCRdb redid the calling of the multiplex PCR reads with MiXCR, one entry per CDR3 protein. Of almost 200,000 distinct CDR3 sequences in the sample, 65% are singletons; the top ten hold roughly 6.8%.

The sequence came from a woman aged 55-75 years with primary liver carcinoma and hepatitis B virus infection. V and J are TRBV11-2 and TRBJ2-2; D may be TRBD1 or TRBD2 (5 bases each). Input material: peripheral blood. DNA of the CDR3: TGTGCCAGCAGCGACGGAGGCAACACGAACACCGGGGACCTGTTCTTT. Translated, it gives CASSDGGNTNTGDLFF.